One and the same sample provided the 28 T cell receptor beta chains below, sequenced in a study of T cell responses to AZD1222 COVID-19 vaccine. Data came from immunoSEQ multiplex PCR; TCRdb stores just in-frame clones and leaves some out. Among tens of thousands of clones listed, more than 75% were seen once. The sequencing used peripheral blood, collected 28 days after the second AZD1222 dose. The receptors shown here come from an adult who received the AZD1222 COVID-19 vaccine.

This chain connects TRBV21-1 to TRBJ2-3. TRBV21-1 represents a pseudogene. The CDR3 is 16 amino acids. CDR3 protein: CASSQRKRGDTDTQYF. The CDR3 DNA reads as TGTGCCAGCAGCCAAAGGAAGAGGGGGGACACAGATACGCAGTATTTT.

The J gene is TRBJ2-6, the V gene TRBV25-1; D uncertain. V shed 6 bases and J shed 4 bases, with 10 bases lying between them. The CDR3 covers 14 residues. CDR1 and CDR2 (germline): MGHDK, SYGVNS. CDR3 in DNA: TGTGCCAGCAGACCACAGTCCGGGGCCAACGTCCTGACTTTC. This translates into CASRPQSGANVLTF.

This chain uses TRBV18 with TRBJ1-1; 7 positions match TRBD1. Germline trimming cut 5 bases from V and 5 bases from J; bases unmatched to any gene: 5. CDR1 is KGHSH, CDR2 LQKENI, per germline. The CDR3 is made up of 13 amino acids. Here the CDR3 DNA reads TGTGCCAGCTCAACTACAGGGGAGACTGAAGCTTTCTTT. This codes for CASSTTGETEAFF.

V gene TRBV30 combines with J gene TRBJ2-3; tentatively, D is TRBD2 (6 bases). Trimming took 4 bases from V and 7 from J, leaving 21 bases between them. The germline V gene encodes CDR1 GTSNPN and CDR2 SVGIG (reference sequence). The CDR3 sequence is 15 residues long. The CDR3 is CAWNERAAGRYTQYF. The CDR3 nucleotides are TGTGCCTGGAATGAGCGGGCTGCGGGGAGATATACGCAGTATTTT.

The V gene is TRBV11-1, the J gene TRBJ1-6, with TRBD1 matching over 8 bases. Looked up from germline, CDR1 is SGHAT and CDR2 is FQDESV (reference sequence). The CDR3 spans 15 residues. J gave up 7 bases and V 1 base, and 3 bases lay outside the gene matches. The CDR3 DNA reads TGTGCCAGCAGCTTAGGACAGGGGCGCAATTCACCCCTCCACTTT. Its translation: CASSLGQGRNSPLHF.

The chain recombines TRBV15 with TRBJ2-5; TRBD1 matches at 7 bases. This CDR3 region has 14 residues. The V gene end was trimmed by 5 bases and the J gene end by 1 base; junction bases not matched to a gene: 4. Germline loops: CDR1 LNHNV, CDR2 YYDKDF (reference sequence). The CDR3 protein is CATSRWDSQETQYF. The DNA for the CDR3 is TGTGCCACCAGCCGCTGGGACAGCCAAGAGACCCAGTACTTC.

The sample holds one count of this clone. The chain joins TRBV29-1 to TRBJ2-3; TRBD2 might be the D (6 bases). Per the germline V gene, CDR1 is SQVTM and CDR2 is ANQGSEA. The CDR3 runs 12 residues. Trimming took 4 bases from V and 3 from J, leaving 8 bases between them. This CDR3 reads CSVGGGTDTQYF. CDR3 DNA sequence: TGCAGCGTTGGTGGGGGGACAGATACGCAGTATTTT.

The chain couples TRBV3-1 (or the pseudogene TRBV3-2) to TRBJ2-2; TRBD1 might be the D (6 bases). With 5 bases removed from V and 4 bases from J, the gap between germline ends came to 14 bases. This CDR3 contains 15 residues. Germline assignment: CDR1 LGHDT and CDR2 YNNKEL (reference sequence). This chain's CDR3 is CASSYTGSSTGELFF. The CDR3 DNA reads as TGTGCCAGCAGCTACACAGGGTCGAGCACCGGGGAGCTGTTTTTT.

V usage is TRBV19 and J usage is TRBJ1-5; 11 bases align to TRBD1. V shed 6 bases and J 2 bases; nucleotides not matched to a gene: 9. Germline lookup yields CDR1 LNHDA and CDR2 SQIVND (reference sequence). The CDR3 runs 17 residues. In DNA form, the CDR3 reads TGTGCCAGTAGGGGGACAGGGGGAGGATCGGGCAATCAGCCCCAGCATTTT. It specifies CASRGTGGGSGNQPQHF.

V is TRBV11-2 and J is TRBJ2-5, with D perhaps TRBD2 (5 bases). V lost 4 bases to trimming and J lost 2 bases, with 11 bases between them. This CDR3 contains 14 residues. Germline V gene lookup returns CDR1 SGHAT and CDR2 FQNNGV. CDR3 DNA: TGTGCCAGCAGCTCCCGGGGATTTCAAGAGACCCAGTACTTC. This encodes CASSSRGFQETQYF.

V gene TRBV7-2 combines with J gene TRBJ1-4, with D maybe TRBD1 (6 bases). The germline V gene encodes CDR1 SGHTA and CDR2 FQGNSA. Between the trimmed V and J ends, which lost 1 base and 8 bases, there was a span of 8 bases. There are 13 residues in the CDR3. CDR3 sequence (DNA): TGTGCCAGCAGCTTAGGACAGGCCGAAAAACTGTTTTTT. It translates to CASSLGQAEKLFF.

The chain recombines TRBV19 with TRBJ1-5; D remains ambiguous. The V and J ends lost 6 bases and 8 bases respectively, with 20 bases between them. Germline V gene data show CDR1 as LNHDA and CDR2 as SQIVND (reference sequence). The CDR3 covers 15 residues. Here the CDR3 DNA reads TGTGCCAGTAGGACGCCTCCTGAGGAGAGAGAGCCCCAGCATTTT. As protein: CASRTPPEEREPQHF. Full variable domain (rest looked up from reference TRBV19 and TRBJ1-5): DGGITQSPKYLFRKEGQNVTLSCEQNLNHDAMYWYRQDPGQGLRLIYYSQIVNDFQKGDIAEGYSVSREKKESFPLTVTSAQKNPTAFYLCASRTPPEEREPQHFGDGTRLSIL.

V usage is TRBV20-1 and J usage is TRBJ1-2, with a tentative D call TRBD1 (5 bases). CDR3 length: 11 residues. V was trimmed by 5 bases and J by 8 bases, leaving 12 bases between them. In germline, CDR1 is DFQATT, CDR2 SNEGSKA (reference sequence). The CDR3 sequence is CSAPTGAGYTF. DNA for the CDR3: TGCAGTGCTCCAACCGGGGCCGGCTACACCTTC.

V gene TRBV29-1 combines with J gene TRBJ1-2; D gene ambiguous. Germline V gene sequence: CDR1 SQVTM, CDR2 ANQGSEA. V shed 3 bases and J shed 3 bases, with 11 bases lying between them. This CDR3 has 13 residues. The CDR3 DNA follows: TGCAGCGTTGACCTTGGGTTTTACTATGGCTACACCTTC. Protein: CSVDLGFYYGYTF.

The J gene is TRBJ2-5, the V gene TRBV4-1; 10 bases agree with TRBD1. With 4 bases clipped from V and 4 bases from J, the junction kept 6 bases outside the gene matches. There are 15 residues in the CDR3. The germline CDR1 and CDR2 sequences are MGHRA and YSYEKL. The CDR3 DNA is TGCGCCAGCAGCCTCCGAGGGGACAGGGGAGAGACCCAGTACTTC. Translated, it gives CASSLRGDRGETQYF.

CDR3 in DNA: TGTGCCAGCAGCTTATATTCCGTCGGGAGCACTGAAGCTTTCTTT. Its translation: CASSLYSVGSTEAFF. The J gene is TRBJ1-1, the V gene TRBV7-6; D is unresolved. The germline V and J ends were trimmed by 2 bases and 4 bases, with 14 bases remaining between them. Germline-derived CDR1 and CDR2 are SGHVS and FNYEAQ. The CDR3 totals 15 residues.

The genes are TRBV2 and TRBJ2-5, with 9 bases matching TRBD2. The CDR3 runs 15 residues. Germline values: CDR1 SNHLY, CDR2 FYNNEI. Germline trimming cut 6 bases from V and 2 bases from J; bases unmatched to any gene: 7. CDR3 residues: CASRALTSGQETQYF. In DNA, the CDR3 is TGTGCCAGCAGGGCCCTGACTAGCGGACAAGAGACCCAGTACTTC.

This clone is a singleton in its sample. The chain carries TRBV7-3 and TRBJ2-3; D call uncertain. V was cut by 1 base and J by 4 bases, with 9 bases left in between. There are 14 residues in the CDR3. Germline V gives CDR1 SGHTA, CDR2 FQGTGA. The CDR3 coding sequence is TGTGCCAGCAGCTTAATAGGCCCCCCAGATACGCAGTATTTT. Protein sequence: CASSLIGPPDTQYF.

The chain uses TRBV11-2 and TRBJ1-6; possible D gene TRBD1, 5 bases. Germline V gives CDR1 SGHAT, CDR2 FQNNGV. V shed 2 bases and J shed 7 bases, with 9 bases lying between them. This CDR3 has 14 residues. The chain's CDR3 is CASSLRGRNSPLHF. In nucleotides, the CDR3 is TGTGCCAGCAGCTTAAGGGGCAGGAATTCACCCCTCCACTTT.

V is TRBV4-3 and J is TRBJ1-5; no clear D gene. Trimming removed 0 bases at V and 6 bases at J, with 6 bases between. The length of the CDR3 is 13 residues. Germline lookup yields CDR1 LGHNA and CDR2 YSLEER. The CDR3 DNA follows: TGCGCCAGCAGCCAAGATAAGGGTCAGCCCCAGCATTTT. The encoded protein is CASSQDKGQPQHF.

CDR3 in DNA: TGTGCCAGCAGCGTAGGGGGCCGCCAAGAGACCCAGTACTTC. Protein sequence: CASSVGGRQETQYF. V gene TRBV9 combines with J gene TRBJ2-5, with a tentative D call TRBD1 (5 bases). V shed 0 bases and J shed 1 base, with 7 bases lying between them. Germline values: CDR1 SGDLS, CDR2 YYNGEE. The length of the CDR3 is 14 residues.

The J gene is TRBJ1-2, the V gene TRBV6-5, with a weak D call TRBD1 (5 bases). Germline CDR1 and CDR2: MNHEY and SVGAGI. CDR3 size: 14 residues. Trimming shortened V by 2 bases and J by 8 bases, and 15 bases separated the two germline ends. CDR3: CASSYGGASRGYTF. The CDR3 DNA follows: TGTGCCAGCAGTTACGGCGGGGCCTCACGGGGCTACACCTTC.

This clone was counted once. This rearrangement joins TRBV5-5 to TRBJ2-7; no clear D gene. Trimming removed 3 bases at V and 2 bases at J, with 9 bases between. The CDR3 is 13 amino acids. Germline V gives CDR1 SGHKS, CDR2 YYEKEE (reference sequence). CDR3 DNA: TGTGCCAGCAGCTCACCCGGTGCCTACGAGCAGTACTTC. This translates into CASSSPGAYEQYF.

This clone was counted ten times or more. The V call is TRBV6-5, the J call TRBJ2-7; D not certain. V shed 6 bases and J shed 1 base, with 16 bases lying between them. The CDR3 is 15 amino acids. From germline, CDR1 is MNHEY and CDR2 SVGAGI. The chain's CDR3 is CASSLWGIGSYEQYF. The CDR3, as DNA: TGTGCCAGCAGCTTATGGGGAATTGGATCCTACGAGCAGTACTTC.

The chain recombines TRBV27 with TRBJ1-5, with 8 bases aligning to TRBD1. Germline lookup yields CDR1 MNHEY and CDR2 SMNVEV (reference sequence). Trimming took 8 bases from V and 1 from J; bases not matched to a gene: 16. This CDR3 is 18 amino acids long. In DNA, the CDR3 is TGTGCCAGCTTTCTAACTGGACAGGGAAGTATCAGCAATCAGCCCCAGCATTTT. Protein product: CASFLTGQGSISNQPQHF.

The chain combines TRBV18 with TRBJ2-5; 10 bases are shared with TRBD2. CDR3 length equals 17 residues. V lost 5 bases, J lost 4 bases, and 13 bases stayed unmatched. The germline CDR1 and CDR2 sequences are KGHSH and LQKENI. The CDR3 spells CASSTRGLAGERETQYF. In DNA form, the CDR3 reads TGTGCCAGCTCAACCAGGGGCCTAGCGGGGGAAAGAGAGACCCAGTACTTC.

The rearrangement links TRBV11-2 to TRBJ2-5; the match to TRBD2 covers 7 bases. Germline lookup yields CDR1 SGHAT and CDR2 FQNNGV. CDR3 length: 16 residues. Unmatched junction bases numbered 8, after V lost 4 bases and J lost 0 bases. The CDR3: CASSSLAGGYQETQYF. DNA of the CDR3: TGTGCCAGCAGCTCGCTCGCCGGGGGGTACCAAGAGACCCAGTACTTC.

The chain carries TRBV25-1 and TRBJ2-5; D is perhaps TRBD1 or TRBD2 (5 bases each). Deletions cut 3 bases from V and 2 bases from J, with 10 bases between. The CDR3 is 14 amino acids. Germline CDR1 and CDR2: MGHDK and SYGVNS. CDR3 protein: CASSDWDLQETQYF. The CDR3 nucleotides read TGTGCCAGCAGTGATTGGGACCTACAAGAGACCCAGTACTTC.